The 24 T cell receptor beta chains presented below share a single source sample, sequenced in a study of blood T cells in healthy people across ages. The second PCR ran about 7 to 12 cycles with a sample-barcoded 5' primer and J-beta primers. MiXCR, run by TCRdb on the 5' RACE reads, gives a single entry per CDR3 protein. The top ten hold 2.1% of the sample, which has over 1.5 million distinct CDR3 sequences, roughly 50% seen once. Sample: blood. These TCRs come from a woman between 35 and 50 years old in good health.

V and J are TRBV29-1 and TRBJ1-2; possible D gene TRBD1, 6 bases. Germline V gene data show CDR1 as SQVTM and CDR2 as ANQGSEA. The V end was cut by 3 bases, the J end by 5 bases, with 13 bases between. CDR3 size: 13 residues. CDR3 coding DNA: TGCAGCGTTGATCCCGACAGGTTGTATGGCTACACCTTC. Amino acids: CSVDPDRLYGYTF.

This clonotype was seen only a few times. The chain uses TRBV28 and TRBJ2-7; 7 positions agree with TRBD1. This CDR3 spans 15 amino acids. V lost 3 bases and J lost 1; bases outside the gene matches: 6. CDR1 is MDHEN, CDR2 SYDVKM, per germline. CDR3 sequence reads: CASSFGTEQSYEQYF. CDR3 sequence (DNA): TGTGCCAGCAGTTTTGGGACAGAACAATCCTACGAGCAGTACTTC.

The V and J genes are TRBV5-5 and TRBJ2-5, with D perhaps matching TRBD2 (6 bases). Per germline, CDR1 SGHKS and CDR2 YYEKEE (reference sequence). The V end was cut by 3 bases, the J end by 9 bases, with 18 bases between. There are 14 residues in the CDR3. The CDR3 reads CASSSLAAGEAQYF. CDR3 DNA: TGTGCCAGCAGCTCCTTAGCGGCTGGGGAGGCCCAGTACTTC. The full variable domain, its missing parts supplied by reference TRBV5-5 and TRBJ2-5, is DAGVTQSPTHLIKTRGQQVTLRCSPISGHKSVSWYQQVLGQGPQFIFQYYEKEERGRGNFPDRFSARQFPNYSSELNVNALLLGDSALYLCASSSLAAGEAQYFGPGTRLLVL.

This chain connects TRBV7-9 to TRBJ2-1; D might be TRBD1 (6 bases). V was clipped by 3 bases and J by 5 bases, with 14 bases between them. In germline, CDR1 is SEHNR, CDR2 FQNEAQ (reference sequence). The CDR3 consists of 15 residues. CDR3 bases: TGTGCCAGCAGCTTGGGTGCCGCAGGGGACAATGAGCAGTTCTTC. This translates into CASSLGAAGDNEQFF.

This clonotype was picked up a small number of times. The chain uses TRBV12-3 or TRBV12-4 and TRBJ2-5, with TRBD2 matching over 11 bases. The V gene end was trimmed by 5 bases and the J gene end by 1 base; junction bases not matched to a gene: 6. The CDR3 has 16 residues. CDR3 DNA sequence: TGTGCCAGCAGTCGTCTAGCGGGGGGCACCCAAGAGACCCAGTACTTC. It specifies CASSRLAGGTQETQYF.

This clonotype has only a few counts. The chain carries TRBV18 and TRBJ2-1; 12 nucleotides line up with TRBD2. CDR3 length: 14 amino acids. V gave up 5 bases and J gave up 9 bases; unmatched junction bases: 5. Germline V CDR1 and CDR2: KGHSH, LQKENI. The CDR3 here is CASSSRLAGAEQFF. In nucleotides, the CDR3 is TGTGCCAGCTCATCCCGACTAGCGGGGGCTGAGCAGTTCTTC.

There are a few counts of this clonotype. The chain carries TRBV14 and TRBJ2-7; tentatively, D is TRBD1 (5 bases). CDR3 length: 16 amino acids. From germline, CDR1 is SGHDN and CDR2 FVKESK. With 1 base removed from V and 0 bases from J, the gap between germline ends came to 13 bases. The CDR3 region is CASSQVVRVFSYEQYF. In DNA, the CDR3 is TGTGCCAGCAGCCAAGTGGTCAGGGTGTTCTCCTACGAGCAGTACTTC.

This clonotype was counted only a few times. J is TRBJ2-7 and V is TRBV5-1, with D maybe TRBD1 (5 bases). The CDR3 is made up of 14 amino acids. Trimming stripped 4 bases from V and 5 bases from J, with 16 bases between. CDR1 SGHRS and CDR2 YFSETQ come from the germline V gene. The CDR3 DNA follows: TGCGCCAGCAGCCCGACAGATTACCCCAACGAGCAGTACTTC. This translates into CASSPTDYPNEQYF.

This clonotype was observed many times. The J gene is TRBJ2-7, the V gene TRBV12-3 or TRBV12-4, with unresolved D. V lost 5 bases and J lost 2, with 7 bases in between. The CDR3 is 12 amino acids. This chain's CDR3 is CASSATTYEQYF. Written as DNA, the CDR3 is TGTGCCAGCAGTGCAACAACCTACGAGCAGTACTTC.

The V and J genes are TRBV7-9 and TRBJ1-2, with D tentatively TRBD1 (5 bases). Trimming took 4 bases from V and 4 from J, leaving 13 bases between them. CDR1 is SEHNR, CDR2 FQNEAQ, per germline (reference sequence). This CDR3 is 14 amino acids long. The CDR3 DNA reads TGTGCCAGCAGCTCCCGGGCAGGGATCTATGGCTACACCTTC. It specifies CASSSRAGIYGYTF.

Regarding this clonotype: Germline is not matched at one junction end, which may reflect a read error. The rearrangement uses TRBV4-2 and TRBJ2-5; 10 nucleotides line up with TRBD1. Germline assignment: CDR1 LGHNA and CDR2 YNFKEQ. The CDR3 loop spans 15 amino acids. CDR3 DNA: TGTGTCAGCAGCCAGACAGGGGGCAACCAAGAGACCCAGTACTTC. As protein: CVSSQTGGNQETQYF.

This clonotype has more than one count but fewer than ten. The chain has TRBV7-2 and TRBJ2-7, with 11 nucleotides matching TRBD2. The CDR3 loop spans 17 amino acids. V gave up 3 bases and J gave up 4 bases; unmatched junction bases: 11. Germline V gene data show CDR1 as SGHTA and CDR2 as FQGNSA. In DNA form, the CDR3 reads TGTGCCAGCAGCTTCGTAGCACTAGCGGGGGCCCTGTACGAGCAGTACTTC. Its protein product is CASSFVALAGALYEQYF. The entire variable domain, with the rest obtained from reference TRBV7-2 and TRBJ2-7, is as follows: GAGVSQSPSNKVTEKGKDVELRCDPISGHTALYWYRQSLGQGLEFLIYFQGNSAPDKSGLPSDRFSAERTGGSVSTLTIQRTQQEDSAVYLCASSFVALAGALYEQYFGPGTRLTVT.

This clonotype occurred a few times. V is TRBV2 and J is TRBJ2-1; 9 nucleotides agree with TRBD1. The length of the CDR3 is 14 residues. V was pared by 7 bases and J by 2 bases, with 3 bases of the junction left unmatched. Germline values: CDR1 SNHLY, CDR2 FYNNEI. The CDR3 DNA sequence: TGTGCCAGCACGGGACAGGGTACCTACAATGAGCAGTTCTTC. Protein: CASTGQGTYNEQFF.

The chain has TRBV27 and TRBJ1-1, with 10 bases aligning to TRBD1. The germline V gene encodes CDR1 MNHEY and CDR2 SMNVEV (reference sequence). The trim removed 6 bases at V and 7 bases at J, leaving 8 bases unmatched. This CDR3 is 14 amino acids long. In DNA, the CDR3 is TGTGCCAGCAGAGTGACAGGGGGCCGGAGTGAAGCTTTCTTT. It specifies CASRVTGGRSEAFF.

The gene calls are TRBV27 and TRBJ1-6; D call uncertain. V was pared by 10 bases and J by 5 bases, with 15 bases between. The CDR3 has 14 amino acids. The V gene's germline CDR1 is MNHEY and CDR2 SMNVEV (reference sequence). CDR3 DNA: TGTGCCACTTGGACCTTCTCAAATAATTCACCCCTCCACTTT. Amino acids: CATWTFSNNSPLHF.

The rearrangement joins TRBV29-1 to TRBJ1-2; TRBD1 might be the D (5 bases). This CDR3 region has 14 residues. V was pared by 7 bases and J by 7 bases, with 22 bases between. Germline V CDR1 and CDR2: SQVTM, ANQGSEA. This CDR3 reads CSAPRQGGILGYTF. CDR3 DNA: TGCAGCGCCCCGAGGCAGGGAGGGATTCTTGGCTACACCTTC.

This clonotype was counted only a few times. The gene calls are TRBV24-1 and TRBJ2-4; D not certain. The J call is doubtful: the DNA matches TRBJ2-7 better. Germline CDR1 KGHDR, CDR2 SFDVKD. The CDR3 runs 12 residues. The CDR3 coding sequence is TGTGCCACCAGTGACCCGCCGGGCGAGCAGTACTTC. Its protein is CATSDPPGEQYF.

A remark on this clonotype: The junction does not match germline at one end; this may be a read error. The chain recombines TRBV5-1 with TRBJ2-4; no firm D call. The J call may be wrong; the DNA end is better matched by TRBJ2-5. Germline CDR1 SGHRS, CDR2 YFSETQ. There are 11 residues in the CDR3. For the CDR3, the DNA is TGCGCCAGCGGCTTCGCGGAGACCCAGTACTTC. Translating gives CASGFAETQYF.

The chain links TRBV20-1 to TRBJ2-5; 7 bases match TRBD2. This CDR3 has 14 amino acids. The V segment lost 6 bases and the J segment 4 bases; nucleotides outside the gene matches: 11. Germline lookup yields CDR1 DFQATT and CDR2 SNEGSKA (reference sequence). The CDR3: CSAAGAREAETQYF. The DNA for the CDR3 is TGCAGTGCGGCCGGGGCCCGGGAGGCAGAGACCCAGTACTTC.

The chain employs TRBV7-9 and TRBJ2-1; TRBD2 matches at 9 bases. Germline CDR1 is SEHNR and CDR2 is FQNEAQ (reference sequence). The CDR3 length is 16 residues. V lost 2 bases and J lost 8; bases outside the gene matches: 10. The CDR3 region has the DNA TGTGCCAGCAGCTTATTTGGCGGGGGGGCCTCTTATGAGCAGTTCTTC. It specifies CASSLFGGGASYEQFF.

The chain uses TRBV10-3 and TRBJ1-5, with 9 positions matching TRBD1. The V gene's germline CDR1 is ENHRY and CDR2 SYGVKD. J gave up 3 bases and V 11 bases, and 8 bases lay outside the gene matches. This CDR3 has 14 amino acids. The CDR3 region has the DNA TGTGCCTCCCAGGGACAGGGATACAATCAGCCCCAGCATTTT. Its translation: CASQGQGYNQPQHF.

The chain combines TRBV9 with TRBJ2-1; tentative D call: TRBD2 (6 bases). Germline V lookup: CDR1 SGDLS, CDR2 YYNGEE. CDR3 length: 16 amino acids. V was shortened by 1 base and J by 2 bases, with 13 bases between the two germline ends. The CDR3 loop reads CASSVLQSGPYNEQFF. In DNA, the CDR3 is TGTGCCAGCAGCGTATTGCAGAGCGGGCCCTACAATGAGCAGTTCTTC.

A word on this clonotype: A much more abundant neighbour one base away suggests this may be a read error. CDR3 nucleotide sequence: TGTGCTAGCAGCCCCGGGCGGAGGAGCACAGATACGCAGTATTTT. It specifies CASSPGRRSTDTQYF. The V gene is TRBV7-7, the J gene TRBJ2-3, with D maybe TRBD2 (5 bases). From germline, CDR1 is SSHAT and CDR2 FNYEAQ (reference sequence). This CDR3 region has 15 residues.

Only a few counts were recorded for this clonotype. The rearrangement links TRBV29-1 to TRBJ2-1, with D possibly being TRBD1 (6 bases). The CDR3 is made up of 15 amino acids. V lost 1 base and J 0 bases, leaving 10 bases between the germline ends. Germline CDR1 and CDR2: SQVTM and ANQGSEA. In DNA form, the CDR3 reads TGCAGCGTTGAAGGACAGGAAAGCTCCTACAATGAGCAGTTCTTC. The encoded protein is CSVEGQESSYNEQFF.